These 32 T cell receptor beta chains were all obtained from the same sample, sequenced in a study of CD8 T cells in ankylosing spondylitis. TCRdb itself ran the 5' RACE reads through MiXCR, one entry per CDR3 protein. The sample holds 250,000 or so distinct CDR3 sequences, roughly a tenth seen once. The sequenced sample was blood, either unsorted or a sorted T cell fraction (not recorded which). The origin of the receptors is a male donor with ankylosing spondylitis or in good health (not recorded which).

This clonotype was counted ten times or more. The V and J genes are TRBV7-2 and TRBJ2-3; 14 positions agree with TRBD2. Germline CDR1 reads SGHTA; CDR2 reads FQGNSA. J gave up 5 bases and V 6 bases, and 7 bases lay outside the gene matches. CDR3 size: 16 residues. The CDR3 loop reads CASSWTSGGPRDTQYF. The CDR3, as DNA: TGTGCCAGCAGTTGGACTAGCGGGGGGCCGAGAGATACGCAGTATTTT.

A note on this clonotype: A much larger clone sits a single nucleotide away, making a read error possible. The chain couples TRBV20-1 to TRBJ2-7, with TRBD2 matching 14 bases. Germline V gives CDR1 DFQATT, CDR2 SNEGSKA (reference sequence). This CDR3 has 17 amino acids. CDR3 coding DNA: TGCTGTGCTCTGCCCGGACTAGCGGGAGGTTTAACCTACGAGCAGTACTTC. Amino acid sequence: CCALPGLAGGLTYEQYF.

The chain combines TRBV6-1 with TRBJ2-7; maybe TRBD1 (6 bases). This CDR3 spans 14 amino acids. Trimming took off 5 bases at V and 2 bases at J, with 13 bases between the two ends. From germline, CDR1 is MNHNS and CDR2 SASEGT. CDR3 sequence: CASSTPGAAYEQYF. CDR3 in DNA: TGTGCCAGCAGTACCCCAGGGGCCGCCTACGAGCAGTACTTC.

V gene TRBV29-1 combines with J gene TRBJ1-3; D gene ambiguous. The V end lost 5 bases, the J end lost 0 bases, and 8 bases lay between the germline ends. CDR3 size: 13 residues. The germline V gene encodes CDR1 SQVTM and CDR2 ANQGSEA. The CDR3 bases are TGCAGCGTTCATCAAAGCTCTGGAAACACCATATATTTT. Translation gives CSVHQSSGNTIYF.

The genes are TRBV20-1 and TRBJ2-4, with TRBD2 identical over 8 bases. The germline V gene has CDR1 DFQATT and CDR2 SNEGSKA (reference sequence). The CDR3 is made up of 15 amino acids. V was clipped by 4 bases and J by 1 base; unmatched bases: 6. Here the CDR3 DNA reads TGCAGTGCTATAGACATAGCGGGGGCCAAAAACATTCAGTACTTC. This sequence encodes CSAIDIAGAKNIQYF.

This clonotype was counted ten times or more. This chain joins TRBV10-3 and TRBJ1-5, with D possibly TRBD1 on 6 matching bases. Germline assignment: CDR1 ENHRY and CDR2 SYGVKD. V gave up 4 bases and J gave up 5 bases, with 12 bases separating them. CDR3 length: 14 amino acids. The CDR3 DNA is TGTGCCATCAGTGGACAGGAACAATATCAGCCCCAGCATTTT. Protein: CAISGQEQYQPQHF.

This clonotype was recorded at least ten times. The chain couples TRBV12-3 or TRBV12-4 to TRBJ2-2; D is unclear. Trimming stripped 1 base from V and 0 bases from J, with 9 bases between. The CDR3 consists of 16 residues. CDR3 region: CASSLEAGPNTGELFF. The CDR3 DNA reads TGTGCCAGCAGTTTAGAAGCTGGACCGAACACCGGGGAGCTGTTTTTT.

J is TRBJ1-1 and V is TRBV2, with a weak D call TRBD1 (6 bases). Germline CDR1 and CDR2: SNHLY and FYNNEI. The CDR3 extends over 13 amino acids. The V end lost 6 bases, the J end lost 4 bases, and 12 bases lay between the germline ends. This chain's CDR3 is CASSNRVGTEAFF. The CDR3 DNA reads TGTGCCAGCAGCAACAGGGTAGGCACTGAAGCTTTCTTT.

This clonotype was recorded at least ten times. The chain joins TRBV20-1 to TRBJ1-2; D not resolved. The germline CDR1 and CDR2 sequences are DFQATT and SNEGSKA (reference sequence). This CDR3 region has 13 residues. V shed 3 bases and J shed 0 bases, with 8 bases lying between them. DNA of the CDR3: TGCAGTGCTAGCACGGATACTAACTATGGCTACACCTTC. This gives the protein CSASTDTNYGYTF.

In its sample, this clonotype was seen a few times. V is TRBV12-3 or TRBV12-4 and J is TRBJ1-4; 10 bases are a match to TRBD1. Trimming at V came to 5 bases and at J to 5 bases, leaving 5 bases not matched to a gene. The CDR3 is 15 amino acids. The CDR3 coding sequence is TGTGCCAGCAGTCACCCGGGACAGGGGAATGAAAAACTGTTTTTT. It specifies CASSHPGQGNEKLFF.

This clonotype has ten or more counts. The chain recombines TRBV3-1 with TRBJ1-2; no definite D call. Trimming shortened V by 0 bases and J by 8 bases, and 13 bases separated the two germline ends. Germline CDR1 reads LGHDT; CDR2 reads YNNKEL (reference sequence). The CDR3 is made up of 14 amino acids. CDR3 nucleotide sequence: TGTGCCAGCAGCCAAGAGTTCTATGTGGGAGGCTACACCTTC. Encoded protein: CASSQEFYVGGYTF. Using reference TRBV3-1 and TRBJ1-2 for the parts outside the CDR3, the full variable domain is DTAVSQTPKYLVTQMGNDKSIKCEQNLGHDTMYWYKQDSKKFLKIMFSYNNKELIINETVPNRFSPKSPDKAHLNLHINSLELGDSAVYFCASSQEFYVGGYTFGSGTRLTVV.

This clonotype was picked up many times. The rearrangement links TRBV9 to TRBJ2-3; 7 bases agree with TRBD1. The CDR3 length is 15 residues. Trimming took 0 bases from V and 4 from J; bases not matched to a gene: 5. The germline CDR1 and CDR2 sequences are SGDLS and YYNGEE. The CDR3 is CASSVGTGLADTQYF. DNA for the CDR3: TGTGCCAGCAGCGTAGGGACAGGCCTGGCAGATACGCAGTATTTT.

The gene calls are TRBV5-1 and TRBJ2-1, with 12 nucleotides matching TRBD2. J was trimmed by 7 bases and V by 3 bases; bases with no gene match: 17. The CDR3 has 19 amino acids. Germline CDR1 reads SGHRS; CDR2 reads YFSETQ. Here the CDR3 reads CASSSTGLAGGPSFNEQFF. In DNA, the CDR3 is TGCGCCAGCAGCTCCACGGGGCTAGCGGGAGGGCCGAGTTTTAATGAGCAGTTCTTC.

This rearrangement joins TRBV7-2 to TRBJ2-5; the match to TRBD1 covers 7 bases. Germline V gives CDR1 SGHTA, CDR2 FQGNSA. There are 17 residues in the CDR3. V gave up 3 bases and J gave up 5 bases; unmatched junction bases: 15. The CDR3: CASSFLTQRLRGETQYF. CDR3 in DNA: TGTGCCAGCAGCTTTTTGACCCAGAGACTCAGGGGGGAGACCCAGTACTTC. The whole variable domain, filled in from reference TRBV7-2 and TRBJ2-5, reads GAGVSQSPSNKVTEKGKDVELRCDPISGHTALYWYRQSLGQGLEFLIYFQGNSAPDKSGLPSDRFSAERTGGSVSTLTIQRTQQEDSAVYLCASSFLTQRLRGETQYFGPGTRLLVL.

This clonotype appeared many times. The V and J genes are TRBV5-1 and TRBJ1-3; D is possibly TRBD1 (5 bases). There are 16 residues in the CDR3. V lost 3 bases, J lost 0 bases, and 13 bases lay in between. From germline, CDR1 is SGHRS and CDR2 YFSETQ. CDR3 protein: CASSSTTASSGNTIYF. As DNA, the CDR3 is TGCGCCAGCAGCTCCACGACAGCCAGCTCTGGAAACACCATATATTTT.

The chain links TRBV5-1 to TRBJ2-1, with 7 bases fitting TRBD1. The V gene's germline CDR1 is SGHRS and CDR2 YFSETQ. The CDR3 covers 18 residues. V trimming: 0 bases; J trimming: 2 bases; junction bases outside the gene matches: 11. CDR3 loop: CASSLAEPGQQTYNEQFF. The DNA for the CDR3 is TGCGCCAGCAGCTTGGCCGAACCGGGACAGCAAACCTACAATGAGCAGTTCTTC.

The rearrangement uses TRBV19 and TRBJ2-3; no firm D call. V dropped 1 base and J dropped 3 bases, with 8 bases sitting between them. Germline loops: CDR1 LNHDA, CDR2 SQIVND (reference sequence). CDR3 length: 14 amino acids. CDR3 sequence (DNA): TGTGCCAGTAGTATAGGACCGTTGACAGATACGCAGTATTTT. Translation gives CASSIGPLTDTQYF.

This clonotype has a handful of counts. The chain links TRBV2 to TRBJ2-3; a possible D gene is TRBD2 (6 bases). The V end was cut by 6 bases, the J end by 3 bases, with 16 bases between. CDR3 size: 15 residues. From germline, CDR1 is SNHLY and CDR2 FYNNEI. CDR3 bases: TGTGCCAGCAGCCCGGTAGCGGAGACAACAGATACGCAGTATTTT. Protein product: CASSPVAETTDTQYF.

This clonotype showed up many times. V and J are TRBV4-1 and TRBJ2-1; 7 bases are a match to TRBD2. Trimming took 7 bases from V and 2 from J; bases not matched to a gene: 5. Germline loops: CDR1 MGHRA, CDR2 YSYEKL. This CDR3 comprises 14 residues. CDR3: CASTPGRAYNEQFF. The DNA of the CDR3 is TGCGCCAGCACTCCAGGGAGGGCCTACAATGAGCAGTTCTTC.

A few counts support this clonotype. This chain uses TRBV3-1 with TRBJ2-3; 8 positions agree with TRBD1. Germline loops: CDR1 LGHDT, CDR2 YNNKEL (reference sequence). CDR3 length: 15 residues. Trimming removed 0 bases from V and 9 bases from J; junction bases left unmatched: 8. The DNA of the CDR3 is TGTGCCAGCAGCCAAGATCTGGGACAGGCCCGGACGCAGTATTTT. This translates into CASSQDLGQARTQYF.

In its sample, this clonotype was seen many times. V is TRBV12-3 or TRBV12-4 and J is TRBJ2-1, with TRBD1 matching 7 bases. The ends lost 2 bases at V and 4 bases at J; junction bases unmatched: 2. The CDR3 spans 14 residues. The CDR3 DNA sequence: TGTGCCAGCAGTTTACAGGGGGTTTACAATGAGCAGTTCTTC. This gives the protein CASSLQGVYNEQFF.

In this sample, this clonotype turned up many times. The chain employs TRBV7-6 and TRBJ1-5, with D maybe TRBD1 (6 bases). Germline loops: CDR1 SGHVS, CDR2 FNYEAQ. CDR3 length: 14 amino acids. The V and J ends lost 5 bases and 5 bases respectively, with 13 bases between them. The CDR3 DNA is TGTGCCAGCAGCCAAACAGGGTCGGATCAGCCCCAGCATTTT. Its translation: CASSQTGSDQPQHF.

The chain has TRBV7-2 and TRBJ1-2; D remains unclear. Germline V gives CDR1 SGHTA, CDR2 FQGNSA. CDR3 length: 13 amino acids. V gave up 1 base and J gave up 0 bases, with 3 bases separating them. Written as DNA, the CDR3 is TGTGCCAGCAGCTTAGGAGCTAACTATGGCTACACCTTC. Its translation: CASSLGANYGYTF.

The chain recombines TRBV5-1 with TRBJ1-2, with TRBD1 as a possible D gene (6 bases). Germline V gene data show CDR1 as SGHRS and CDR2 as YFSETQ. The CDR3 extends over 14 amino acids. V lost 2 bases and J 0 bases, leaving 8 bases between the germline ends. DNA of the CDR3: TGCGCCAGCAGCTTTGGACAGACTAACTATGGCTACACCTTC. Translating gives CASSFGQTNYGYTF.

This clonotype has only a few counts. The V and J genes are TRBV15 and TRBJ1-1; D ambiguous. CDR1 LNHNV and CDR2 YYDKDF come from the germline V gene (reference sequence). The CDR3 is 13 amino acids. V was shortened by 2 bases and J by 1 base, with 5 bases between the two germline ends. The CDR3 DNA sequence: TGTGCCACCAGCAGACTGACGAACACTGAAGCTTTCTTT. It encodes CATSRLTNTEAFF.

This clonotype has ten or more counts. The rearrangement links TRBV12-3 or TRBV12-4 to TRBJ1-2, with D perhaps TRBD1 (5 bases). The length of the CDR3 is 17 residues. The germline V and J ends were trimmed by 5 bases and 4 bases, with 23 bases remaining between them. The CDR3 reads CASSPYRLRTPTYGYTF. For the CDR3, the DNA is TGTGCCAGCAGTCCATACCGACTACGGACACCGACCTATGGCTACACCTTC.

This clonotype was picked up many times. The chain recombines TRBV5-1 with TRBJ2-2; 7 bases match TRBD2. After removal of 1 base from V and 6 bases from J, the junction contained 9 bases not matched to a gene. The CDR3 covers 16 residues. Germline CDR1 and CDR2: SGHRS and YFSETQ. The CDR3 sequence: CASSLSPGLVAGELFF. CDR3 DNA: TGCGCCAGCAGCTTGAGCCCCGGACTAGTGGCCGGGGAGCTGTTTTTT.

This chain joins TRBV29-1 and TRBJ2-1; D is perhaps TRBD2 (6 bases). The CDR3 extends over 10 amino acids. The germline V gene encodes CDR1 SQVTM and CDR2 ANQGSEA. V lost 7 bases, J lost 9 bases, and 10 bases lay in between. CDR3 region: CSALGGEQFF. CDR3 nucleotide sequence: TGCAGCGCCCTGGGGGGTGAGCAGTTCTTC.

This clonotype came up many times. This chain joins TRBV10-3 and TRBJ2-7; 9 bases map to TRBD1. The CDR3 length is 14 residues. The V gene end was trimmed by 3 bases and the J gene end by 4 bases; junction bases not matched to a gene: 4. From germline, CDR1 is ENHRY and CDR2 SYGVKD. The CDR3 is CAISENGQGYEQYF. The DNA of the CDR3 is TGTGCCATCAGTGAAAATGGACAGGGGTACGAGCAGTACTTC.

This clonotype has a count of ten or more. The chain has TRBV5-1 and TRBJ2-1; 7 nucleotides agree with TRBD2. Germline CDR1 reads SGHRS; CDR2 reads YFSETQ. The J segment lost 4 bases and the V segment lost 0 bases, leaving 10 bases of the junction unmatched. This CDR3 comprises 17 residues. The CDR3 DNA follows: TGCGCCAGCAGCTTGGGCACGGGGGACTACCTATACAATGAGCAGTTCTTC. Protein: CASSLGTGDYLYNEQFF.

This clonotype was picked up many times. The chain links TRBV20-1 to TRBJ2-3, with 7 bases identical to TRBD2. Germline V gene data show CDR1 as DFQATT and CDR2 as SNEGSKA (reference sequence). The CDR3 spans 13 residues. With 5 bases clipped from V and 0 bases from J, the junction kept 2 bases outside the gene matches. In DNA, the CDR3 is TGCAGTGCTCCGACTAGCAGCACAGATACGCAGTATTTT. This codes for CSAPTSSTDTQYF.

The chain joins TRBV19 to TRBJ1-1; 7 bases match TRBD1. Trimming took 4 bases from V and 4 from J; bases not matched to a gene: 3. This CDR3 region has 13 residues. The germline gives CDR1 LNHDA, CDR2 SQIVND (reference sequence). CDR3 amino acids: CASSTSGGTEAFF. The CDR3 nucleotides are TGTGCCAGTAGTACTTCAGGGGGCACTGAAGCTTTCTTT.